This TCR beta chain originates from a study of CD8 T cells in Susac syndrome. Isolation of CD8+ and CD4+ T cells was performed negatively, whereas enrichment of TEMRA cells was done by FACS. The CDR3 extends over 16 amino acids. Trimming pared 0 bases from V and 0 bases from J, leaving 12 bases between. CDR1 and CDR2 from the germline V gene are SQVTM and ANQGSEA. Reverse transcription of roughly 0.5 to 1 ug RNA used random hexamers. The TCR beta CDR3 was amplified by immunoSEQ multiplex PCR across 54 Vbeta, 13 Jbeta. TCRdb ran MiXCR on the immunoSEQ multiplex PCR reads and lists one entry per CDR3 protein. The data contain 150,000 to 200,000 distinct CDR3 sequences, approximately 94% of them singletons.

The J gene is TRBJ2-4, the V gene TRBV29-1; D possibly corresponds to TRBD2 (5 bases). The source is a human donor with multiple sclerosis. The material sequenced was CD4+ T cells from PBMCs. The CDR3 loop reads CSVEDLEGRAKNIQYF. CDR3 nucleotides: TGCAGCGTTGAAGATCTTGAGGGTAGAGCCAAAAACATTCAGTACTTC.